The 19 T cell receptor beta chains below come from one sample, sequenced in a study of T cells after yellow fever vaccination. TCRdb re-analysed the 5' RACE reads in MiXCR, keeping a single row per CDR3 protein. The data hold roughly 170,000 distinct CDR3 sequences, with over 7% observed a single time. Sample: CD8+ T cells sorted from PBMCs, taken 45 days after the yellow fever booster vaccination. Every receptor here comes from a man aged 18 to 29 who received the YFV17D yellow fever vaccine.

This clonotype occurred many times. V gene TRBV13 combines with J gene TRBJ2-5; TRBD2 matches 12 bases. Per germline, CDR1 PRHDT and CDR2 FYEKMQ (reference sequence). V shed 0 bases, J shed 5 bases, and the junction held 4 bases outside the gene matches. The CDR3 totals 16 residues. The CDR3 DNA is TGTGCCAGCAGCTTAGGCCTAGCGGGGGGGCTCGAGACCCAGTACTTC. It codes for CASSLGLAGGLETQYF.

This clonotype occurred a few times. The V call is TRBV4-1, the J call TRBJ1-1; 9 nucleotides line up with TRBD1. The CDR3 length is 15 residues. V shed 4 bases, J shed 5 bases, and the junction held 8 bases outside the gene matches. Germline V CDR1 and CDR2: MGHRA, YSYEKL. CDR3 sequence reads: CASSPQQGAGTEAFF. CDR3 DNA: TGCGCCAGCAGCCCGCAACAGGGGGCAGGGACTGAAGCTTTCTTT.

In this sample, this clonotype turned up many times. The gene calls are TRBV23-1 and TRBJ1-5; D unresolved. TRBV23-1 is an open reading frame whose function is uncertain. The V and J ends lost 6 bases and 2 bases respectively, with 20 bases between them. The CDR3 spans 17 residues. The CDR3 DNA reads as TGCGCCAGCAGCCATTCGCCCGCCCGGGTGGGCAATCAGCCCCAGCATTTT. Protein sequence: CASSHSPARVGNQPQHF.

V gene TRBV4-2 combines with J gene TRBJ2-3, with D possibly being TRBD2 (6 bases). This CDR3 is 16 amino acids long. V shed 4 bases and J shed 2 bases, with 16 bases lying between them. CDR1 LGHNA and CDR2 YNFKEQ come from the germline V gene. The CDR3 loop reads CASSPSLASTTDTQYF. CDR3 in DNA: TGTGCCAGCAGCCCTTCTCTAGCGTCCACCACAGATACGCAGTATTTT.

This clonotype occurred many times. The chain employs TRBV7-8 and TRBJ2-1; 7 bases are shared with TRBD2. The CDR3 runs 14 residues. Trimming removed 4 bases from V and 3 bases from J; junction bases left unmatched: 3. Per germline, CDR1 SGHVS and CDR2 FQNEAQ. In DNA form, the CDR3 reads TGTGCCAGCAGCTACCTAGCGGACTACAATGAGCAGTTCTTC. Translating gives CASSYLADYNEQFF.

In this sample, this clonotype turned up a few times. The chain uses TRBV11-2 and TRBJ1-2; TRBD1 aligns across 7 bases. The V gene's germline CDR1 is SGHAT and CDR2 FQNNGV. The V segment lost 4 bases and the J segment 2 bases; nucleotides outside the gene matches: 7. CDR3 length: 15 amino acids. DNA of the CDR3: TGTGCCAGCAGCTGGGGGACAGCAATCAACTATGGCTACACCTTC. Residues: CASSWGTAINYGYTF.

This chain joins TRBV27 and TRBJ2-7, with 7 bases aligning to TRBD2. Per germline, CDR1 MNHEY and CDR2 SMNVEV (reference sequence). This CDR3 is 13 amino acids long. Germline trimming cut 5 bases from V and 6 bases from J; bases unmatched to any gene: 7. This CDR3 is CASSPSGASEQYF. CDR3 coding DNA: TGTGCCAGCAGTCCCAGCGGGGCTAGCGAGCAGTACTTC.

The V call is TRBV29-1, the J call TRBJ2-7; perhaps TRBD1 as D (5 bases). The V gene lost 4 bases and the J gene lost 5 bases, with 12 bases spanning the gap. Germline V CDR1 and CDR2: SQVTM, ANQGSEA. CDR3 length: 12 amino acids. The CDR3 reads CSVGAGPNEQYF. In DNA form, the CDR3 reads TGCAGCGTTGGGGCAGGGCCCAACGAGCAGTACTTC.

The chain couples TRBV27 to TRBJ2-1; tentatively, D is TRBD2 (5 bases). This CDR3 spans 16 amino acids. The V and J ends lost 3 bases and 3 bases respectively, with 15 bases between them. The germline V gene has CDR1 MNHEY and CDR2 SMNVEV (reference sequence). The DNA for the CDR3 is TGTGCCAGCAGTTTGACCGCACTAGAAGGCTACAATGAGCAGTTCTTC. This translates into CASSLTALEGYNEQFF.

The chain uses TRBV4-2 and TRBJ2-7, with D maybe TRBD1 (5 bases). The V gene's germline CDR1 is LGHNA and CDR2 YNFKEQ. The ends were cut back, 1 base at V and 2 bases at J, with 6 bases in the middle. This CDR3 spans 13 amino acids. This CDR3 reads CASSQGGPYEQYF. CDR3 bases: TGTGCCAGCAGCCAAGGGGGCCCCTACGAGCAGTACTTC.

The rearrangement joins TRBV15 to TRBJ2-2; D might be TRBD1 (6 bases). The CDR3 spans 17 residues. Per the germline V gene, CDR1 is LNHNV and CDR2 is YYDKDF (reference sequence). V was trimmed by 0 bases and J by 0 bases, leaving 11 bases between them. CDR3: CATSRDSAGANTGELFF. The DNA for the CDR3 is TGTGCCACCAGCAGAGATTCCGCAGGGGCGAACACCGGGGAGCTGTTTTTT.

The CDR3 is CASSPGTGGYSNQPQHF. The CDR3 region has the DNA TGTGCCAGTAGTCCTGGGACAGGGGGTTATAGCAATCAGCCCCAGCATTTT. The genes are TRBV19 and TRBJ1-5; 11 nucleotides agree with TRBD1. V gave up 5 bases and J gave up 0 bases; unmatched junction bases: 6. CDR1 is LNHDA and CDR2 is SQIVND in the germline V gene (reference sequence). CDR3 size: 17 residues.

V is TRBV4-3 and J is TRBJ2-3, with 8 bases lining up with TRBD2. CDR1 and CDR2 from the germline V gene are LGHNA and YSLEER. V was clipped by 0 bases and J by 4 bases; unmatched bases: 21. The CDR3 covers 21 residues. CDR3 region: CASSQEYPPLVAGGLADTQYF. CDR3 sequence (DNA): TGCGCCAGCAGCCAAGAGTACCCTCCCTTGGTGGCGGGGGGCCTCGCAGATACGCAGTATTTT.

The sample holds a few counts of this clonotype. The J gene is TRBJ1-3, the V gene TRBV15; 8 bases match TRBD1. V was clipped by 4 bases and J by 4 bases; unmatched bases: 6. The CDR3 has 15 amino acids. The germline CDR1 and CDR2 sequences are LNHNV and YYDKDF (reference sequence). CDR3: CATSMRGQAGNTIYF. The CDR3 nucleotides are TGTGCCACCAGCATGAGGGGACAGGCGGGAAACACCATATATTTT. Filled out from reference TRBV15 and TRBJ1-3, the complete variable domain reads DAMVIQNPRYQVTQFGKPVTLSCSQTLNHNVMYWYQQKSSQAPKLLFHYYDKDFNNEADTPDNFQSRRPNTSFCFLDIRSPGLGDTAMYLCATSMRGQAGNTIYFGEGSWLTVV.

This clonotype has a handful of counts. V usage is TRBV11-2 and J usage is TRBJ2-5; 10 bases fit TRBD2. V dropped 1 base and J dropped 2; count of bases not matched to a gene: 7. The CDR3 consists of 17 residues. Germline CDR1 SGHAT, CDR2 FQNNGV. The CDR3 DNA follows: TGTGCCAGCAGCTTAGGGGCAACTAGCGGGGTTCAAGAGACCCAGTACTTC. Its translation: CASSLGATSGVQETQYF.

This clonotype came up a few times. The chain employs TRBV7-8 and TRBJ2-1, with a possible D match to TRBD1 (6 bases). CDR1 is SGHVS and CDR2 is FQNEAQ in the germline V gene. The CDR3 sequence is 14 residues long. With 6 bases removed from V and 8 bases from J, the gap between germline ends came to 17 bases. The CDR3 sequence: CASSEAGVVYEQFF. The CDR3 region has the DNA TGTGCCAGCAGTGAAGCAGGGGTCGTATATGAGCAGTTCTTC.

In this sample, this clonotype turned up a few times. The chain employs TRBV5-1 and TRBJ2-5; D is undetermined. Germline V lookup: CDR1 SGHRS, CDR2 YFSETQ. The CDR3 extends over 14 amino acids. Trimming stripped 3 bases from V and 5 bases from J, with 14 bases between. The CDR3 is CASSSFDQTETQYF. In DNA, the CDR3 is TGCGCCAGCAGCTCCTTTGACCAGACGGAGACCCAGTACTTC.

A few counts support this clonotype. The chain employs TRBV7-6 and TRBJ1-1; tentatively, D is TRBD1 (6 bases). The CDR3 extends over 15 amino acids. CDR1 SGHVS and CDR2 FNYEAQ come from the germline V gene. Deletions cut 5 bases from V and 0 bases from J, with 13 bases between. CDR3 sequence: CASSTKDSLNTEAFF. The CDR3 DNA sequence: TGTGCCAGCAGCACCAAGGACAGTTTGAACACTGAAGCTTTCTTT.

This clonotype was observed many times. The genes are TRBV7-6 and TRBJ2-3; TRBD2 agrees at 7 bases. Germline V CDR1 and CDR2: SGHVS, FNYEAQ. This CDR3 contains 15 residues. Unmatched junction bases numbered 9, after V lost 5 bases and J lost 4 bases. The CDR3, as DNA: TGTGCCAGCAGCCCCGGGACTAACTGGGCAGATACGCAGTATTTT. It translates to CASSPGTNWADTQYF.